Below are 27 T cell receptor beta chains sequenced from a single sample in a study of T cells in Graves' hyperthyroidism and ophthalmopathy. From RNA transcripts, TCR beta CDR3 regions were amplified. First-round RT-PCR of the TCR CDR3 relied on the HTBI primer set. TCRdb called the multiplex PCR reads again in MiXCR, with one record for every CDR3 protein. The sample has 650,000 to 850,000 distinct CDR3 sequences; around a sixth are singletons. Sequenced sample: blood. These receptors were collected from a woman aged 45-59 years with Graves' hyperthyroidism that later progressed to Graves' ophthalmopathy.

This clonotype was found many times. The genes are TRBV3-1 and TRBJ2-6; tentatively, D is TRBD2 (5 bases). V was trimmed by 5 bases and J by 4 bases, leaving 9 bases between them. This CDR3 is built from 14 residues. Germline V CDR1 and CDR2: LGHDT, YNNKEL (reference sequence). In nucleotides, the CDR3 is TGTGCCAGCAGCGAGGGAACCGGGGCCAACGTCCTGACTTTC. Its protein product is CASSEGTGANVLTF.

The rearrangement links TRBV6-1 to TRBJ2-3, with D tentatively TRBD2 (6 bases). Germline loops: CDR1 MNHNS, CDR2 SASEGT. The CDR3 covers 16 residues. V was clipped by 4 bases and J by 6 bases, with 20 bases between them. The CDR3 DNA reads as TGTGCCAGCAGTGGCCGGGACTCCAGTTGGCGGGATACGCAGTATTTT. Translated: CASSGRDSSWRDTQYF.

The chain recombines TRBV19 with TRBJ2-2; D may be TRBD1 (6 bases). Between the trimmed V and J ends, which lost 10 bases and 0 bases, there was a span of 9 bases. The CDR3 loop spans 13 amino acids. The germline gives CDR1 LNHDA, CDR2 SQIVND (reference sequence). CDR3 sequence: CATRTANTGELFF. CDR3 sequence (DNA): TGTGCCACACGGACAGCGAACACCGGGGAGCTGTTTTTT.

The chain couples TRBV30 to TRBJ2-7; 8 nucleotides match TRBD1. This CDR3 comprises 14 residues. Germline V lookup: CDR1 GTSNPN, CDR2 SVGIG (reference sequence). V was pared by 5 bases and J by 3 bases, with 9 bases of the junction left unmatched. The CDR3 DNA follows: TGTGCCTGGGCCTCCGGGACAGGCCACTACGAGCAGTACTTC. This sequence encodes CAWASGTGHYEQYF. Complete variable domain (other parts from reference TRBV30 and TRBJ2-7): SQTIHQWPATLVQPVGSPLSLECTVEGTSNPNLYWYRQAAGRGLQLLFYSVGIGQISSEVPQNLSASRPQDRQFILSSKKLLLSDSGFYLCAWASGTGHYEQYFGPGTRLTVT.

This clonotype was seen a few times. J is TRBJ1-1 and V is TRBV7-8; no firm D call. V dropped 6 bases and J dropped 4 bases, with 12 bases sitting between them. Germline loops: CDR1 SGHVS, CDR2 FQNEAQ. The CDR3 length is 13 residues. The CDR3 DNA reads TGTGCCAGCAGTGGTCTGGTGCGCACTGAAGCTTTCTTT. It specifies CASSGLVRTEAFF.

This clonotype was recorded at least ten times. The V gene is TRBV5-1, the J gene TRBJ1-5, with D unresolved. The V end lost 2 bases, the J end lost 4 bases, and 10 bases lay between the germline ends. The CDR3 runs 14 residues. Looked up from germline, CDR1 is SGHRS and CDR2 is YFSETQ. CDR3 sequence: CASSFGERNQPQHF. In nucleotides, the CDR3 is TGCGCCAGCAGCTTCGGTGAGAGGAATCAGCCCCAGCATTTT.

This clonotype was counted at least ten times. The gene calls are TRBV6-1 and TRBJ1-1; D remains ambiguous. CDR1 and CDR2 from the germline V gene are MNHNS and SASEGT. Trimming took off 8 bases at V and 0 bases at J, with 19 bases between the two ends. The CDR3 length is 16 residues. CDR3 nucleotide sequence: TGTGCCAGCCTCAGCGGGGAGGGCGGTTTGAACACTGAAGCTTTCTTT. The encoded protein is CASLSGEGGLNTEAFF.

This clonotype was detected a few times. The rearrangement joins TRBV20-1 to TRBJ1-2; no definite D call. V lost 0 bases and J 3 bases, leaving 14 bases between the germline ends. The CDR3 has 15 amino acids. Germline lookup yields CDR1 DFQATT and CDR2 SNEGSKA (reference sequence). In DNA form, the CDR3 reads TGCAGTGCTAGAGATCCCCTCCGCCCCGACTATGGCTACACCTTC. The encoded protein is CSARDPLRPDYGYTF.

This clonotype was detected many times. The rearrangement links TRBV5-1 to TRBJ2-1; D uncertain. The germline V and J ends were trimmed by 5 bases and 8 bases, with 8 bases remaining between them. The CDR3 spans 11 residues. The germline V gene encodes CDR1 SGHRS and CDR2 YFSETQ. The CDR3 sequence is CASREIDEQFF. In nucleotides, the CDR3 is TGCGCCAGCAGGGAGATCGATGAGCAGTTCTTC.

V gene TRBV5-1 combines with J gene TRBJ2-1; TRBD2 agrees at 8 bases. Germline V gene lookup returns CDR1 SGHRS and CDR2 YFSETQ. V gave up 0 bases and J gave up 12 bases; unmatched junction bases: 17. This CDR3 is 17 amino acids long. The CDR3 DNA reads as TGCGCCAGCAGCTTGGGCGGGGGCGGGGGGCCGGATTGGTGGCAGTTCTTC. Encoded protein: CASSLGGGGGPDWWQFF.

The V gene is TRBV19, the J gene TRBJ2-3, with 8 bases identical to TRBD1. J lost 2 bases, V lost 7 bases, and 11 bases had no gene match. CDR1 and CDR2 (germline): LNHDA, SQIVND (reference sequence). CDR3 length: 16 residues. CDR3 in DNA: TGTGCCAGTATCCGGAGTGCAGGGGGCATCACAGATACGCAGTATTTT. Its protein product is CASIRSAGGITDTQYF.

In regard to this clonotype: A much larger clone lies a single base off, so this may be a read error. This rearrangement joins TRBV5-1 to TRBJ2-1, with 8 bases matching TRBD2. Germline loops: CDR1 SGHRS, CDR2 YFSETQ. CDR3 size: 14 residues. CDR3: CAGSFGLAEGEQFF. The CDR3 nucleotides are TGCGCCGGCAGCTTCGGACTAGCAGAGGGTGAGCAGTTCTTC.

The CDR3 here is CSASRTGVGSPLHF. DNA for the CDR3: TGCAGTGCTAGCAGGACAGGCGTAGGTTCACCCCTCCACTTT. The chain couples TRBV20-1 to TRBJ1-6, with TRBD1 matching over 7 bases. The length of the CDR3 is 14 residues. V lost 3 bases and J lost 9; bases outside the gene matches: 8. Germline V lookup: CDR1 DFQATT, CDR2 SNEGSKA (reference sequence).

Ten or more counts support this clonotype. The chain couples TRBV7-3 to TRBJ1-1; D remains unclear. CDR3 length equals 13 residues. The germline V gene has CDR1 SGHTA and CDR2 FQGTGA. V lost 5 bases, J lost 0 bases, and 7 bases lay in between. The CDR3: CASSPAMNTEAFF. DNA for the CDR3: TGTGCCAGCAGCCCCGCGATGAACACTGAAGCTTTCTTT.

V is TRBV20-1 and J is TRBJ2-3; possibly TRBD2 for D (6 bases). Germline V gene sequence: CDR1 DFQATT, CDR2 SNEGSKA (reference sequence). The CDR3 totals 14 residues. The V end was cut by 4 bases, the J end by 2 bases, with 13 bases between. For the CDR3, the DNA is TGCAGTGCTACCCGGGAGTCCCACACAGATACGCAGTATTTT. Translation gives CSATRESHTDTQYF.

This clonotype was seen at least ten times. The chain has TRBV12-3 or TRBV12-4 and TRBJ1-5; D gene ambiguous. The CDR3 length is 13 residues. V was pared by 7 bases and J by 0 bases, with 7 bases between. The CDR3 is CASKGTSNQPQHF. DNA of the CDR3: TGTGCCAGCAAGGGAACTAGCAATCAGCCCCAGCATTTT.

This clonotype has more than one count but fewer than ten. The genes are TRBV7-9 and TRBJ2-7; possibly TRBD2 for D (6 bases). The CDR3 sequence is 15 residues long. Trimming stripped 5 bases from V and 0 bases from J, with 14 bases between. The germline gives CDR1 SEHNR, CDR2 FQNEAQ (reference sequence). CDR3 sequence (DNA): TGTGCCAGCAGCCAAGGGACTGTGGACTCCTACGAGCAGTACTTC. Translating gives CASSQGTVDSYEQYF.

In this sample, this clonotype turned up a few times. The rearrangement joins TRBV7-9 to TRBJ2-1; D is perhaps TRBD2 (5 bases). CDR3 size: 14 residues. Germline CDR1 is SEHNR and CDR2 is FQNEAQ (reference sequence). The ends were cut back, 5 bases at V and 4 bases at J, with 12 bases in the middle. The CDR3, as DNA: TGTGCCAGCAGCCGAGCAACTAGTTACAATGAGCAGTTCTTC. Translation: CASSRATSYNEQFF.

This clonotype was seen ten or more times. The CDR3 protein is CASSPGQVRTEAFF. For the CDR3, the DNA is TGTGCCAGCTCACCAGGACAGGTTCGGACTGAAGCTTTCTTT. The chain combines TRBV18 with TRBJ1-1, with 7 bases fitting TRBD1. Germline-derived CDR1 and CDR2 are KGHSH and LQKENI. The ends lost 2 bases at V and 5 bases at J; junction bases unmatched: 5. The CDR3 sequence is 14 residues long.

This clonotype showed up just a few times. The V call is TRBV6-1, the J call TRBJ2-3; D is perhaps TRBD2 (6 bases). CDR3 length: 15 residues. CDR1 and CDR2 (germline): MNHNS, SASEGT. Trimming left V 6 bases short and J 0 bases short, with 13 bases between. CDR3: CASRMEGASTDTQYF. In nucleotides, the CDR3 is TGTGCCAGCAGAATGGAGGGAGCTAGCACAGATACGCAGTATTTT.

The sample holds many counts of this clonotype. The chain joins TRBV11-1 to TRBJ1-1; D perhaps matches TRBD1 (5 bases). CDR1 and CDR2 (germline): SGHAT, FQDESV (reference sequence). The CDR3 totals 14 residues. The ends were cut back, 5 bases at V and 1 base at J, with 11 bases in the middle. The CDR3 here is CASSIRVANTEAFF. DNA of the CDR3: TGTGCCAGCAGCATCAGGGTGGCGAACACTGAAGCTTTCTTT.

This chain joins TRBV4-2 and TRBJ2-7, with 10 bases matching TRBD1. This CDR3 is 17 amino acids long. V shed 2 bases, J shed 4 bases, and the junction held 11 bases outside the gene matches. Germline V gene lookup returns CDR1 LGHNA and CDR2 YNFKEQ. The CDR3 DNA reads as TGTGCCAGCAGCCAATACCCTGCCGGGACAGGGGTTTACGAGCAGTACTTC. Its translation: CASSQYPAGTGVYEQYF.

This clonotype has just a few counts. The gene calls are TRBV18 and TRBJ2-3, with TRBD2 identical over 12 bases. The CDR3 spans 18 residues. Germline CDR1 and CDR2: KGHSH and LQKENI. V dropped 5 bases and J dropped 4; count of bases not matched to a gene: 13. CDR3 DNA: TGTGCCAGCTCATCAAGGGCTAGCGGGGGGGCCGCGGCAGATACGCAGTATTTT. Amino acids: CASSSRASGGAAADTQYF.

This clonotype was seen at least ten times. This chain joins TRBV5-1 and TRBJ2-7; D tentatively reads TRBD1 or TRBD2 (5 bases each). Germline loops: CDR1 SGHRS, CDR2 YFSETQ. The CDR3 loop spans 14 amino acids. V was pared by 2 bases and J by 3 bases, with 12 bases between. The CDR3 DNA is TGCGCCAGCAGCTTCAGGGACGGAGTCTACGAGCAGTACTTC. Protein product: CASSFRDGVYEQYF.

This clonotype was counted ten times or more. The chain combines TRBV6-1 with TRBJ1-2; 8 bases align to TRBD1. The CDR3 has 14 amino acids. CDR1 is MNHNS, CDR2 SASEGT, per germline. J gave up 4 bases and V 5 bases, and 6 bases lay outside the gene matches. This CDR3 reads CASSSKTGAYGYTF. Written as DNA, the CDR3 is TGTGCCAGCAGTTCCAAGACAGGGGCCTATGGCTACACCTTC.

This clonotype came up a few times. The chain joins TRBV7-9 to TRBJ2-1, with D maybe TRBD1 (6 bases). This CDR3 comprises 12 residues. V was clipped by 7 bases and J by 7 bases, with 11 bases between them. Germline V lookup: CDR1 SEHNR, CDR2 FQNEAQ (reference sequence). CDR3 amino acids: CASNQGWNEQFF. In DNA form, the CDR3 reads TGTGCCAGCAACCAGGGGTGGAATGAGCAGTTCTTC.

The rearrangement links TRBV20-1 to TRBJ2-4; D is unresolved. The CDR3 is 13 amino acids. Germline CDR1 is DFQATT and CDR2 is SNEGSKA (reference sequence). V lost 0 bases and J 5 bases, leaving 8 bases between the germline ends. CDR3 DNA sequence: TGCAGTGCTAGAGATCCCAGTCAAAACATTCAGTACTTC. Its translation: CSARDPSQNIQYF.